This TCR beta chain was sequenced in a study of blood T cells in healthy people across ages. This clonotype was counted a few times. Its specificity is not known. Findings and limits, study-wide: Samples with more naive T cells showed higher observed beta diversity.

Each sample provided at least 6 micrograms of extracted total RNA. It was with a sample-barcoded 5' primer and a J-beta primer mix that a second PCR of roughly 7 to 12 cycles was run. One entry per CDR3 protein, called by TCRdb with MiXCR from the 5' RACE reads. There are about 830,000 distinct CDR3 sequences in the sample; around 62% occur only once, and 25% to 35% lies in the top ten. The source is a man aged 25-40 years in good health. The sequenced material came from blood.

The CDR3 reads CASRNGSPLHF. CDR3 bases: TGTGCCAGCAGAAACGGTTCACCCCTCCACTTT. The V and J genes are TRBV27 and TRBJ1-6, with no clear D. Trimming shortened V by 6 bases and J by 9 bases, and 6 bases separated the two germline ends. Germline CDR1 and CDR2: MNHEY and SMNVEV (reference sequence). The CDR3 runs 11 residues.